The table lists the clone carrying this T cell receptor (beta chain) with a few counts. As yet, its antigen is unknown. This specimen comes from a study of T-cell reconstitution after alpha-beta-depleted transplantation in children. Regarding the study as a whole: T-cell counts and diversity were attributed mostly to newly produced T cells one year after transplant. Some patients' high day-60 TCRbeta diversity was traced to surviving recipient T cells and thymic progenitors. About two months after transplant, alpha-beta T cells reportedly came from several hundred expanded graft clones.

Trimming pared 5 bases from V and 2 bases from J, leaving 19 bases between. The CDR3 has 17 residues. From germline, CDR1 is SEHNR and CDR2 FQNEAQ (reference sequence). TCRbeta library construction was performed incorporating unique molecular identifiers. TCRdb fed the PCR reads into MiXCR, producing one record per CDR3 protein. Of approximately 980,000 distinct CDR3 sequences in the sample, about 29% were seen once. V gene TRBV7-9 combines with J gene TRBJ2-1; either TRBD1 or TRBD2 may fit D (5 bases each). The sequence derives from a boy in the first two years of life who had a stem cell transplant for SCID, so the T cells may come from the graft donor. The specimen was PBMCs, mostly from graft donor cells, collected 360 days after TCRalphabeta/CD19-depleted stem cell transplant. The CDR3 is CASSPRDLAAPYNEQFF. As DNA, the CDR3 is TGTGCCAGCAGCCCCCGGGACCTCGCTGCACCCTACAATGAGCAGTTCTTC. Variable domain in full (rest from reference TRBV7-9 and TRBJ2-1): DTGVSQNPRHKITKRGQNVTFRCDPISEHNRLYWYRQTLGQGPEFLTYFQNEAQLEKSRLLSDRFSAERPKGSFSTLEIQRTEQGDSAMYLCASSPRDLAAPYNEQFFGPGTRLTVL.